This T cell receptor beta chain is from a study of post-analysis software for immune sequencing data (dated by TCRdb to between 2015 and 2016). Looking at the study overall: Recorded disease courses included relapsing-remitting, secondary progressive and progressive-relapsing multiple sclerosis, with some patients lacking subtype annotation. The patient repertoires were set against approximately 10 previously published healthy control repertoires from donors whose ages ranged from about 6 to 27 years. A subset of samples was prepared in parallel using single-end sample barcoding, then pooled and co-amplified after Illumina adapter ligation. What the study reported, not specific to this receptor: The multiple sclerosis patient group was slightly younger than the control group. Strong co-clustering of samples prepared in the same batch was shown by direct clustering with F measure, prompting a batch-effect correction. Compared with controls, multiple sclerosis patients had significantly lower normalized Chao1 diversity, a finding suggesting substantial peripheral T-cell clonal expansion. A few TRBV segments, including TRBV5-6, TRBV5-1 and TRBV20-1, were significantly more frequent in patients than controls.

To demonstrate the VDJtools post-analysis software, the study profiled TCR beta repertoires from the peripheral blood of about a dozen young patients with multiple sclerosis. The multiple sclerosis patients were children and adolescents between roughly 6 and 17 years of age. Remarks on this clonotype: The antigen this receptor binds is unknown. No base quality values were provided; no much bigger clone lies one nucleotide off.

Trimming at the junction amounts to 5 bases on V and 0 bases on J, and the germline ends lie 10 bases apart. Taken from cysteine to phenylalanine, the CDR3 has 14 residues. Just the 42-base CDR3 DNA is kept, in frame starting at base 1. The germline V gene encodes CDR1 SGHRS and CDR2 YFSETQ. Library prep was done by PCR. The reads were generated on an Illumina HiSeq 2500. Unique molecular identifiers were incorporated into TCR beta cDNA libraries to reduce PCR and sequencing biases. Roughly 0.5 million cDNA molecules were obtained per 1 to 10 million input T cells, so each molecule approximated one T cell. The same protocol used for the earlier healthy control dataset was applied to prepare and sequence the patient libraries. Samples belonging to the same batch were prepared together, multiplexed and sequenced on a shared HiSeq lane. Processing in the source paper ran as follows. Raw barcoded reads were processed with MIGEC, discarding single-read molecular identifier groups before consensus assembly and CDR3 extraction. VDJtools was used for post-analysis of the clonotype tables, with diversity normalized by down-sampling every dataset to the smallest sample size. Repertoire overlap clustering matched CDR3 amino acid but not nucleotide sequences to correct batch-related cross-sample contamination. TCRdb reran the public reads through fastp at Q25 and MiXCR, keeping productive beta chains. Each entry merges the rows of one CDR3 protein and shows their most common DNA and genes. TCRdb, rather than the study authors, made the V and J calls. The sample table contains 740,000 or so distinct CDR3 sequences; only one count was recorded for about 53% of them. The ten largest clonotypes hold approximately 4.5% of the sample.

This sequence originates from a girl under 18 with multiple sclerosis. Sequenced sample: blood. The sequence joins TRBV5-1 to TRBJ2-3, with the D gene call left open. The DNA sequence follows: TGCGCCAGCAGTTGGCCGAAGAGCACAGATACGCAGTATTTT. It codes for CASSWPKSTDTQYF.